Shown below are 8 T cell receptor beta chains from a single sample sequenced in a study of CD8 T cells in ankylosing spondylitis. TCRdb passed the 5' RACE reads through MiXCR, listing each CDR3 protein once. Among around 120,000 distinct CDR3 sequences listed, 12% to 15% were seen once. The sample comprised blood, either unsorted or a sorted T cell fraction (not recorded which). The receptor set was obtained from a female donor with ankylosing spondylitis or in good health (not recorded which).

The J gene is TRBJ2-3, the V gene TRBV13; 7 nucleotides match TRBD2. The length of the CDR3 is 15 residues. Germline V gene sequence: CDR1 PRHDT, CDR2 FYEKMQ (reference sequence). V lost 3 bases and J lost 2; bases outside the gene matches: 5. CDR3 protein: CASSFGGSFTDTQYF. In DNA, the CDR3 is TGTGCCAGCAGCTTCGGCGGGAGTTTCACAGATACGCAGTATTTT.

This clonotype came up many times. The chain couples TRBV10-3 to TRBJ2-1; D not certain. The germline gives CDR1 ENHRY, CDR2 SYGVKD. This CDR3 spans 11 amino acids. V was shortened by 3 bases and J by 8 bases, with 5 bases between the two germline ends. CDR3 sequence: CAISDLYEQFF. CDR3 coding DNA: TGTGCCATCAGTGATTTATATGAGCAGTTCTTC.

This clonotype was recorded a few times. The CDR3 loop is CSARTPAGGRETQYF. The DNA for the CDR3 is TGCAGTGCTAGGACTCCTGCTGGGGGTAGAGAGACCCAGTACTTC. This rearrangement joins TRBV20-1 to TRBJ2-5; either TRBD1 or TRBD2 may supply D (5 bases each). This CDR3 is built from 15 residues. From germline, CDR1 is DFQATT and CDR2 SNEGSKA (reference sequence). Deletions cut 3 bases from V and 4 bases from J, with 18 bases between.

Many counts were recorded for this clonotype. The chain links TRBV7-6 to TRBJ2-6; tentatively, D is TRBD2 (5 bases). Germline V gene sequence: CDR1 SGHVS, CDR2 FNYEAQ. Trimming removed 2 bases at V and 1 base at J, with 9 bases between. The CDR3 spans 16 residues. Here the CDR3 DNA reads TGTGCCAGCAGCTTATTCGAGGGATCTGGGGCCAACGTCCTGACTTTC. Translation: CASSLFEGSGANVLTF.

The table lists this clonotype with many counts. This chain joins TRBV3-1 and TRBJ2-7, with TRBD2 matching over 8 bases. This CDR3 region has 15 residues. V trimming: 0 bases; J trimming: 7 bases; junction bases outside the gene matches: 8. The V gene's germline CDR1 is LGHDT and CDR2 YNNKEL (reference sequence). The CDR3 is CASSQDIGGAGEQYF. DNA of the CDR3: TGTGCCAGCAGCCAAGATATCGGGGGGGCAGGAGAGCAGTACTTC.

This clonotype was seen at least ten times. CDR3 sequence reads: CASSGTGTGPSGYTF. CDR3 DNA sequence: TGTGCCAGCAGCGGAACCGGGACAGGACCGTCTGGCTACACCTTC. This rearrangement joins TRBV7-3 to TRBJ1-2; 8 bases map to TRBD1. This CDR3 is 15 amino acids long. The V and J ends lost 5 bases and 7 bases, in that order; junction bases with no gene match: 12. Germline V CDR1 and CDR2: SGHTA, FQGTGA.

At least ten counts were recorded for this clonotype. The chain employs TRBV7-8 and TRBJ2-1; TRBD2 aligns across 8 bases. The germline V gene has CDR1 SGHVS and CDR2 FQNEAQ. The CDR3 spans 14 residues. V shed 5 bases and J 4 bases; nucleotides not matched to a gene: 4. Here the CDR3 DNA reads TGTGCCAGCAGCCTCAGCGGGAGTTACAATGAGCAGTTCTTC. Amino acid sequence: CASSLSGSYNEQFF.

The sample holds many counts of this clonotype. The CDR3 DNA reads TGTGCCAGCAGCGCTGGGACAGGGGAGGGCCAGCCCCAGCATTTT. It codes for CASSAGTGEGQPQHF. The chain has TRBV9 and TRBJ1-5, with 10 bases fitting TRBD1. Germline values: CDR1 SGDLS, CDR2 YYNGEE. V shed 3 bases and J 7 bases; nucleotides not matched to a gene: 7. This CDR3 region has 15 residues.